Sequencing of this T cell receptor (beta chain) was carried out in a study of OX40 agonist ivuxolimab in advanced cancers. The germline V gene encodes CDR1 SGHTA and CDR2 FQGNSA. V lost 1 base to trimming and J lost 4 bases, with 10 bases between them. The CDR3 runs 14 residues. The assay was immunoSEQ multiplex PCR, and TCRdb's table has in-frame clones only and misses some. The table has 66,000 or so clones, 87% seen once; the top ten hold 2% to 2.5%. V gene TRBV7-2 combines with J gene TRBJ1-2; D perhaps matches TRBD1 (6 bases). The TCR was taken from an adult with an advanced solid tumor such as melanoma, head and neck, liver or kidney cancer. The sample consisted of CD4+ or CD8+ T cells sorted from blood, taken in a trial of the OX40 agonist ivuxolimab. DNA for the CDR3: TGTGCCAGCAGCTTAGAACAGGGTGCCTATGGCTACACCTTC. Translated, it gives CASSLEQGAYGYTF.